The rows below give T cell receptor beta chains drawn from one sample of a study of identical twins. TCRdb analysed the 5' RACE reads with MiXCR anew, one entry per CDR3 protein. The table records roughly 1,500,000 distinct CDR3 sequences, roughly a third of them present only once. The sequenced sample consisted of cord blood. The receptor set was obtained from a newborn girl in good health. CDR3s include the opening cysteine and the closing phenylalanine or tryptophan. A D gene is named only where the DNA matches it firmly. Not all rows give a size; the values are once, few, many and, for expanded clones, a class.

d_call	clone_size	v_call	j_call	cdr3_aa	cdr3_nt
NA	NA	TRBV6-1	TRBJ2-7	CASSPLGGSGRYEQYF	TGTGCCAGCAGTCCTCTCGGTGGCAGCGGCCGATACGAGCAGTACTTC
TRBD2	NA	TRBV18	TRBJ2-3	CASSPGLAGGPEDTQYF	TGTGCCAGCTCACCCGGACTAGCGGGGGGGCCTGAGGATACGCAGTATTTT
TRBD2	NA	TRBV7-2	TRBJ2-2	CASSLVGAGVSTGELFF	TGTGCCAGCAGCTTAGTCGGGGCGGGGGTGTCGACCGGAGAGCTGTTTTTT
NA	NA	TRBV7-9	TRBJ2-4	CASSPLLPDGSIQYF	TGTGCCAGCAGCCCCTTACTCCCGGACGGCTCCATTCAGTACTTC
NA	NA	TRBV7-2	TRBJ2-1	CASSLHKGVRDEQFF	TGTGCCAGCAGCTTGCACAAAGGGGTCAGGGATGAGCAGTTCTTC
TRBD1	NA	TRBV10-3	TRBJ2-4	CAIGLRDRAKNIQYF	TGTGCCATCGGGCTACGGGACAGGGCCAAAAACATTCAGTACTTC
NA	NA	TRBV12-3/TRBV12-4	TRBJ2-7	CASSFTRGRSSYEQYF	TGTGCCAGCAGTTTCACGCGCGGCCGTAGTTCCTACGAGCAGTACTTC
NA	few	TRBV28	TRBJ1-2	CASSLWGTGKGYTF	TGTGCCAGCAGTTTATGGGGAACAGGGAAGGGCTACACCTTC
NA	NA	TRBV25-1	TRBJ1-5	CASSEGPPAENQPQHF	TGTGCCAGCAGTGAGGGGCCCCCGGCAGAGAATCAGCCCCAGCATTTT
TRBD1	NA	TRBV6-1	TRBJ1-4	CASLTGPWEKLFF	TGTGCCAGCCTGACAGGGCCCTGGGAAAAACTGTTTTTT
NA	NA	TRBV5-1	TRBJ2-3	CASSQKAGTDTQYF	TGCGCCAGCAGCCAAAAAGCGGGCACAGATACGCAGTATTTT
TRBD1	NA	TRBV10-3	TRBJ1-6	CASTVGTDNSPLHF	TGTGCCTCGACGGTAGGGACAGATAATTCACCCCTCCACTTT
TRBD2	NA	TRBV2	TRBJ2-7	CASSEPGLAGLYEQYF	TGTGCCAGCAGTGAACCGGGACTAGCGGGCCTCTACGAGCAGTACTTC
NA	once	TRBV27	TRBJ2-7	CASKTLGRTYEQYF	TGTGCCAGCAAGACACTGGGGAGGACCTACGAGCAGTACTTC
NA	few	TRBV6-1	TRBJ1-5	CASSGLGGSNQPQHF	TGTGCCAGCAGTGGCTTGGGGGGCAGCAATCAGCCCCAGCATTTT
NA	few	TRBV7-8	TRBJ2-7	CASSLAPWFQISYEQYF	TGTGCCAGCAGCTTAGCCCCTTGGTTCCAGATTTCCTACGAGCAGTACTTC
NA	NA	TRBV20-1	TRBJ1-1	CSASLREGTEAFF	TGCAGTGCTAGCCTCAGGGAAGGCACTGAAGCTTTCTTT
NA	NA	TRBV24-1	TRBJ2-1	CATSDLRLPSYNEQFF	TGTGCCACCAGTGATCTTCGACTACCCTCCTACAATGAGCAGTTCTTC
NA	NA	TRBV9	TRBJ1-2	CASSAYVGNGYTF	TGTGCCAGCAGCGCATACGTAGGGAATGGCTACACCTTC
NA	NA	TRBV12-3/TRBV12-4	TRBJ2-2	CASSLGEGNTGELFF	TGTGCCAGCAGTTTAGGAGAGGGGAACACCGGGGAGCTGTTTTTT
TRBD2	NA	TRBV10-3	TRBJ2-7	CAITPTSVINNEQYF	TGTGCCATCACCCCTACTAGCGTGATTAACAATGAGCAGTACTTC
NA	few	TRBV15	TRBJ2-3	CATSSLASWGTDTQYF	TGTGCCACCAGCAGCCTGGCTAGCTGGGGCACAGATACGCAGTATTTT
TRBD1	NA	TRBV11-2	TRBJ1-4	CASSFYRGNEKLFF	TGTGCCAGCAGCTTCTACAGGGGGAATGAAAAACTGTTTTTT
TRBD2	few	TRBV11-3	TRBJ2-5	CASSSGLDHEQYF	TGTGCCAGCAGCTCCGGACTAGATCATGAGCAGTACTTC
TRBD1	NA	TRBV19	TRBJ2-7	CASSARDSIHEQYF	TGTGCCAGTAGCGCCCGGGACAGTATTCACGAGCAGTACTTC
TRBD2	NA	TRBV20-1	TRBJ2-7	CSAKLAGRYEQYF	TGCAGTGCCAAACTAGCGGGAAGGTACGAGCAGTACTTC
TRBD2	NA	TRBV7-2	TRBJ2-1	CASSLAWASGSYNEQFF	TGTGCCAGCAGCTTAGCGTGGGCTAGCGGGTCCTACAATGAGCAGTTCTTC
NA	few	TRBV24-1	TRBJ2-2	CATSDGGWAPGGGELFF	TGTGCCACCAGTGACGGCGGGTGGGCTCCCGGAGGCGGGGAGCTGTTTTTT